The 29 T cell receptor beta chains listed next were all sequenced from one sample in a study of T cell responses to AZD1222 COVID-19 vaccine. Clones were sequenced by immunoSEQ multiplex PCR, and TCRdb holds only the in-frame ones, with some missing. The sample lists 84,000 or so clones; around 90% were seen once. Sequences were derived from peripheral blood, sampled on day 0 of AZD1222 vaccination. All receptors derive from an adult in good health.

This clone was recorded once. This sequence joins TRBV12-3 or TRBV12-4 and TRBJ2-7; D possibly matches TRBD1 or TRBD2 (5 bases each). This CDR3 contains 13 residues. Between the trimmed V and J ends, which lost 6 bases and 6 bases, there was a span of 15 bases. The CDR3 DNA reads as TGTGCCAGCAGGATGCTGAGTGGGGGCGAGCAGTACTTC. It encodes CASRMLSGGEQYF.

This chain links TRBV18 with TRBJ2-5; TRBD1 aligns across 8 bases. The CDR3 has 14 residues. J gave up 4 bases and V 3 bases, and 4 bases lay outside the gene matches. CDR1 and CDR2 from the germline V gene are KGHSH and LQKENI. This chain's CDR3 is CASSPRTGRETQYF. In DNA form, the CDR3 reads TGTGCCAGCTCACCCAGGACAGGGCGAGAGACCCAGTACTTC. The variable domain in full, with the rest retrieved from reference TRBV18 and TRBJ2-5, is NAGVMQNPRHLVRRRGQEARLRCSPMKGHSHVYWYRQLPEEGLKFMVYLQKENIIDESGMPKERFSAEFPKEGPSILRIQQVVRGDSAAYFCASSPRTGRETQYFGPGTRLLVL.

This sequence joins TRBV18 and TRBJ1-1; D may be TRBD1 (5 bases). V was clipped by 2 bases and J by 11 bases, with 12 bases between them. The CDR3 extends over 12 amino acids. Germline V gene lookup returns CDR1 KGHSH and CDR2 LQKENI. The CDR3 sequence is CASSPGRAGAFF. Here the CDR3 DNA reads TGTGCCAGCTCACCAGGCAGGGCCGGGGCTTTCTTT. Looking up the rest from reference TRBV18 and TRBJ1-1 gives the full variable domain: NAGVMQNPRHLVRRRGQEARLRCSPMKGHSHVYWYRQLPEEGLKFMVYLQKENIIDESGMPKERFSAEFPKEGPSILRIQQVVRGDSAAYFCASSPGRAGAFFGQGTRLTVV.

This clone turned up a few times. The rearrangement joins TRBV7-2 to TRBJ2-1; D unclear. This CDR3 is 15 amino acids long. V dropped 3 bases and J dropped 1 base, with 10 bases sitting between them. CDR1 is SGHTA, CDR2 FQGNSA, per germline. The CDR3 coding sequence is TGTGCCAGCAGCTTGGATTGGGCGTCCTACAATGAGCAGTTCTTC. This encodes CASSLDWASYNEQFF.

The CDR3 loop is CAWGQLRQSYEQYF. The CDR3 DNA sequence: TGTGCCTGGGGGCAGCTTAGACAGAGCTACGAGCAGTACTTC. V gene TRBV30 combines with J gene TRBJ2-7, with D perhaps TRBD1 (5 bases). The germline gives CDR1 GTSNPN, CDR2 SVGIG (reference sequence). V was shortened by 5 bases and J by 3 bases, with 17 bases between the two germline ends. CDR3 size: 14 residues. Supplemented by reference TRBV30 and TRBJ2-7, the full variable domain reads SQTIHQWPATLVQPVGSPLSLECTVEGTSNPNLYWYRQAAGRGLQLLFYSVGIGQISSEVPQNLSASRPQDRQFILSSKKLLLSDSGFYLCAWGQLRQSYEQYFGPGTRLTVT.

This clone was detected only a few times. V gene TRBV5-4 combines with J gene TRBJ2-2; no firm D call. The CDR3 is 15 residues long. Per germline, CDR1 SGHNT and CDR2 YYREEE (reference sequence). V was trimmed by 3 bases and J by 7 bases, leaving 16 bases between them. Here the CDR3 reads CASSSASTRSGELFF. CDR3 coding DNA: TGTGCCAGCAGCTCGGCAAGTACACGGAGCGGGGAGCTGTTTTTT.

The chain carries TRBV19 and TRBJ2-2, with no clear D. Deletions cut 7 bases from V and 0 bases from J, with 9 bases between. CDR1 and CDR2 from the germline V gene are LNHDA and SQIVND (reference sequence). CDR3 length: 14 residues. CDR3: CASNPQANTGELFF. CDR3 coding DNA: TGTGCCAGTAATCCACAAGCGAACACCGGGGAGCTGTTTTTT.

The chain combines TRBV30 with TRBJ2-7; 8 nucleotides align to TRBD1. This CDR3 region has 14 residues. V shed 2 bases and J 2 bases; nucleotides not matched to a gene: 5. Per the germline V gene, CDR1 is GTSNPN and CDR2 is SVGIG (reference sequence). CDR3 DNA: TGTGCCTGGAGTTACAGGGGGATTGCCTACGAGCAGTACTTC. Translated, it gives CAWSYRGIAYEQYF.

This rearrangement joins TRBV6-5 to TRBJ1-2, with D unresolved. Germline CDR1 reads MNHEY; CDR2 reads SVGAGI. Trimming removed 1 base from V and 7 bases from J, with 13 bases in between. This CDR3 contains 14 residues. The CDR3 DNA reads TGTGCCAGCAGTTACTTGTCCGGGCGCGGTGGCTACACCTTC. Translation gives CASSYLSGRGGYTF.

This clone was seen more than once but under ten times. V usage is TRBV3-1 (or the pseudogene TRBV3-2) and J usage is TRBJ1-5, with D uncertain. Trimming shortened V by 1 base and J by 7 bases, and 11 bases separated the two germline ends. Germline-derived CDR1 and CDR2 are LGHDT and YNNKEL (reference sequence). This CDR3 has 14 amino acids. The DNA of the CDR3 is TGTGCCAGCAGCCAAGCGATGGGAAGGCAGCCCCAGCATTTT. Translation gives CASSQAMGRQPQHF.

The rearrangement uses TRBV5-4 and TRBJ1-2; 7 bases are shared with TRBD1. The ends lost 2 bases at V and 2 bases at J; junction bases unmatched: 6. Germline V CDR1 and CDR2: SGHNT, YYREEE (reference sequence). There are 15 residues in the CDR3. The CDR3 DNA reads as TGTGCCAGCAGCTTAGGACAGGAGGAAAACTATGGCTACACCTTC. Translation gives CASSLGQEENYGYTF.

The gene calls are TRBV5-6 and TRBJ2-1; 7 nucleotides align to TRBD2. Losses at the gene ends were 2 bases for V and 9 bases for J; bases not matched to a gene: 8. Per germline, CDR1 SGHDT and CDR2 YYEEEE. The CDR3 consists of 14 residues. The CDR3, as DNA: TGTGCCAGCAGCTTCCTCGGGGGGTGGGGTGAGCAGTTCTTC. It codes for CASSFLGGWGEQFF. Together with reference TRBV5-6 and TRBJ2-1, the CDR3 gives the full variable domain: DAGVTQSPTHLIKTRGQQVTLRCSPKSGHDTVSWYQQALGQGPQFIFQYYEEEERQRGNFPDRFSGHQFPNYSSELNVNALLLGDSALYLCASSFLGGWGEQFFGPGTRLTVL.

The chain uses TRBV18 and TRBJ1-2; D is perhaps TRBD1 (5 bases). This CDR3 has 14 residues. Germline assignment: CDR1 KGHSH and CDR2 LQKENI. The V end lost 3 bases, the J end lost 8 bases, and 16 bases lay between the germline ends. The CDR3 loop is CASSPPGPSRGYTF. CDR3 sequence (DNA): TGTGCCAGCTCACCTCCAGGGCCCTCTCGGGGCTACACCTTC.

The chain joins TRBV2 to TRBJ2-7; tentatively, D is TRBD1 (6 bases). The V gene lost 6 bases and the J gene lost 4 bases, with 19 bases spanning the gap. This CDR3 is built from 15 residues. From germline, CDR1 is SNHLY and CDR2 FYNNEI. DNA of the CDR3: TGTGCCAGCAGGGTGACAGGCCTGACCTCTTACGAGCAGTACTTC. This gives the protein CASRVTGLTSYEQYF.

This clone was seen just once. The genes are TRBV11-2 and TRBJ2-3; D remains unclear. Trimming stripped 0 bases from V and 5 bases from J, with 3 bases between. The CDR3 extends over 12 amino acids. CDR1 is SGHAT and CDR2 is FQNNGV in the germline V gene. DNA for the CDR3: TGTGCCAGCAGCTTAGAAAGAGATACGCAGTATTTT. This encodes CASSLERDTQYF.

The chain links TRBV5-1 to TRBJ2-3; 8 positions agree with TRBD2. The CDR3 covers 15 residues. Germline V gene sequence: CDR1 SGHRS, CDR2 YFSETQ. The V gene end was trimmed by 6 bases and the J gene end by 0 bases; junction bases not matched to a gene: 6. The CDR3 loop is CASTRAGASTDTQYF. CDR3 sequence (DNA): TGCGCCAGCACCAGAGCGGGGGCGAGCACAGATACGCAGTATTTT.

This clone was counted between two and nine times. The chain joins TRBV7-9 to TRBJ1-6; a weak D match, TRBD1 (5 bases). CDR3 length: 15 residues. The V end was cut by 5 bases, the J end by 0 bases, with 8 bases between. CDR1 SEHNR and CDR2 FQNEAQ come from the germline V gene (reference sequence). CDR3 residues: CASSDSSSYNSPLHF. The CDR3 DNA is TGTGCCAGCAGCGACAGCAGCTCCTATAATTCACCCCTCCACTTT.

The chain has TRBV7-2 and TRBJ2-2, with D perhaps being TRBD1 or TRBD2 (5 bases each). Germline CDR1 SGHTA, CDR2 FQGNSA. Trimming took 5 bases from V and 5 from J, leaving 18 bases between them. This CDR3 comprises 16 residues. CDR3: CASSRTRARVTGELFF. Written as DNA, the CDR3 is TGTGCCAGCAGCCGGACAAGGGCGAGGGTTACCGGGGAGCTGTTTTTT.

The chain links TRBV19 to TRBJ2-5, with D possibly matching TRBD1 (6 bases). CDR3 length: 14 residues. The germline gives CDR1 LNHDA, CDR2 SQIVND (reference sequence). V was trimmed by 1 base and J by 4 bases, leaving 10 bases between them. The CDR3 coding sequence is TGTGCCAGTAGTATAGGGGACATTCGAGAGACCCAGTACTTC. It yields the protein CASSIGDIRETQYF.

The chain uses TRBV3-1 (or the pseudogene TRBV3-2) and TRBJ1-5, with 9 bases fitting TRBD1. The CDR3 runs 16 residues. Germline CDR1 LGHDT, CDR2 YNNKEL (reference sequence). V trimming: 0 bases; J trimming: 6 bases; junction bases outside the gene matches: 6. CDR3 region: CASSQDGGQGSQPQHF. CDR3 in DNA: TGTGCCAGCAGCCAAGATGGCGGACAGGGGAGTCAGCCCCAGCATTTT.

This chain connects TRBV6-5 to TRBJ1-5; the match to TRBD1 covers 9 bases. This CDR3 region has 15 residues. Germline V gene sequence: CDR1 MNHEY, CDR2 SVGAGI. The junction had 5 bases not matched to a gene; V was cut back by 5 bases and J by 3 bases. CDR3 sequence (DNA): TGTGCCAGCAGTCCGGACAGGGGAGACAATCAGCCCCAGCATTTT. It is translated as CASSPDRGDNQPQHF.

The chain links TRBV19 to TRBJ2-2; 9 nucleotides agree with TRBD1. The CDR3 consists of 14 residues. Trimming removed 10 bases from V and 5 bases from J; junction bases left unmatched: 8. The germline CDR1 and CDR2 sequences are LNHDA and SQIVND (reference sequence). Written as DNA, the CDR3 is TGTGCCACTACTGACAGGGGGGAGACCGGGGAGCTGTTTTTT. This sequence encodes CATTDRGETGELFF.

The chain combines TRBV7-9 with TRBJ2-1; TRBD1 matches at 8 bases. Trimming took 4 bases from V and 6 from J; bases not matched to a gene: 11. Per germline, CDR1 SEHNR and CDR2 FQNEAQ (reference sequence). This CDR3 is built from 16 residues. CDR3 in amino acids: CASSSTGVGIFNEQFF. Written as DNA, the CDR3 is TGTGCCAGCAGCTCGACAGGGGTCGGGATTTTCAATGAGCAGTTCTTC. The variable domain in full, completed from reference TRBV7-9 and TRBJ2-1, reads DTGVSQNPRHKITKRGQNVTFRCDPISEHNRLYWYRQTLGQGPEFLTYFQNEAQLEKSRLLSDRFSAERPKGSFSTLEIQRTEQGDSAMYLCASSSTGVGIFNEQFFGPGTRLTVL.

CDR3 residues: CASSPPQGRGYGYTF. CDR3 sequence (DNA): TGTGCCAGCAGCCCCCCCCAGGGAAGAGGCTATGGCTACACCTTC. The rearrangement uses TRBV11-2 and TRBJ1-2; weak D call: TRBD1 (5 bases). The CDR3 has 15 residues. Germline V gene data show CDR1 as SGHAT and CDR2 as FQNNGV. V lost 5 bases, J lost 4 bases, and 17 bases lay in between.

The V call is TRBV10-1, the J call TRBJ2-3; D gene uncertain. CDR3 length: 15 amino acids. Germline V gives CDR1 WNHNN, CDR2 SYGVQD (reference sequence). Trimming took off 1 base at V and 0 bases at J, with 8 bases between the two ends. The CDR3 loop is CASSELSRSTDTQYF. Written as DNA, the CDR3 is TGCGCCAGCAGTGAGTTATCTAGAAGCACAGATACGCAGTATTTT.

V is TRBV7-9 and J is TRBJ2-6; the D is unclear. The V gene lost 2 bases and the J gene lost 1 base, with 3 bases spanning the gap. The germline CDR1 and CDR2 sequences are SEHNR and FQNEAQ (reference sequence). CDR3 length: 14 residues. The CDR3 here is CASSLRSGANVLTF. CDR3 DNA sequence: TGTGCCAGCAGCTTAAGGTCTGGGGCCAACGTCCTGACTTTC.

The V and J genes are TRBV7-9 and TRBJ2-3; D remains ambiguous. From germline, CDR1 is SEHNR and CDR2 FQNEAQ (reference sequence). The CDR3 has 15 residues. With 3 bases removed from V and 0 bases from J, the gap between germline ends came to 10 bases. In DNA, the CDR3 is TGTGCCAGCAGCTTCTTAGGGCCGAGCACAGATACGCAGTATTTT. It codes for CASSFLGPSTDTQYF.

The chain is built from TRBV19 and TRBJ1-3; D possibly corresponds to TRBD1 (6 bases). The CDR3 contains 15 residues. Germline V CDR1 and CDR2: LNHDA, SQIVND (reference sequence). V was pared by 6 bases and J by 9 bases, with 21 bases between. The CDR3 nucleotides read TGTGCCAGTAGCATTGGGGGCTGGGGCCGGAGCACCATATATTTT. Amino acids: CASSIGGWGRSTIYF.

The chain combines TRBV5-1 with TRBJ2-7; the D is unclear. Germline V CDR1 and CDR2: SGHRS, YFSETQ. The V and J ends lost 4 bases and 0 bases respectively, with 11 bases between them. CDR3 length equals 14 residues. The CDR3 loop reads CASSPNMVSYEQYF. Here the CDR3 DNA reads TGCGCCAGCAGCCCGAATATGGTCTCCTACGAGCAGTACTTC.